A selection of T cell receptor beta chains follows, all from one sample in a study of Graves' ophthalmopathy and Graves' hyperthyroidism. TCRdb used MiXCR to reprocess the multiplex PCR reads, holding one entry per CDR3 protein. The data contain approximately 330,000 distinct CDR3 sequences, 15% to 20% of them singletons. Input material: peripheral blood. The receptor source for this set is an adult man with Graves' ophthalmopathy. CDR3s include the opening cysteine and the closing phenylalanine or tryptophan. Each record gives: D gene, J gene, clone size, V gene, CDR3 protein, CDR3 DNA. A D gene is named only where the DNA matches it firmly. Part of the rows lack a size; the others show once, few, many or a class for expanded clones.

-,TRBJ1-5,many,TRBV11-2,CASSLARGGQPQHF,TGTGCCAGCAGCTTAGCTCGGGGCGGTCAGCCCCAGCATTTT
TRBD2,TRBJ2-2,-,TRBV5-1,CASSPLFTGLAGLHTGELFF,TGCGCCAGCAGCCCTCTTTTTACAGGACTAGCGGGTCTGCACACCGGGGAGCTGTTTTTT
-,TRBJ1-6,many,TRBV6-5,CASCRELSGFSPLHF,TGTGCCAGCTGTCGGGAGCTCTCGGGTTTTTCACCCCTCCACTTT
TRBD2,TRBJ2-7,-,TRBV30,CAWSRTSGRNHEQYF,TGTGCCTGGAGTCGGACTAGCGGGAGAAACCACGAGCAGTACTTC
-,TRBJ2-2,-,TRBV6-5,CASSYGRRRRNTGELFF,TGTGCCAGCAGTTACGGTCGTAGGAGAAGAAACACCGGGGAGCTGTTTTTT
-,TRBJ2-5,many,TRBV20-1,CSARDQGGYVETQYF,TGCAGTGCTAGAGATCAAGGGGGTTATGTGGAGACCCAGTACTTC
-,TRBJ1-2,many,TRBV6-2/TRBV6-3,CASSYSNGWVSYGYTF,TGTGCCAGCAGTTACTCGAATGGATGGGTTTCCTATGGCTACACCTTC
TRBD1,TRBJ2-5,-,TRBV9,CASSFQGAGTQYF,TGTGCCAGCAGCTTTCAGGGGGCGGGGACCCAGTACTTC
-,TRBJ2-7,-,TRBV2,CASSEYRTYEQYF,TGTGCCAGCAGTGAGTATCGGACCTACGAGCAGTACTTC
-,TRBJ1-1,many,TRBV6-5,CASSSYPRNTEAFF,TGTGCCAGCAGTTCCTACCCCCGGAACACTGAAGCTTTCTTT
-,TRBJ2-5,many,TRBV5-1,CASSPGFQSSETQYF,TGCGCCAGCAGCCCCGGGTTCCAGAGTTCCGAGACCCAGTACTTC
-,TRBJ1-2,-,TRBV12-3/TRBV12-4,CASSPSDRGYTF,TGTGCCAGCAGTCCCTCGGACCGTGGCTACACCTTC
-,TRBJ1-6,many,TRBV28,CASSLSSDSPLHF,TGTGCCAGCAGTTTGAGCTCTGATTCACCCCTCCACTTT
-,TRBJ1-1,many,TRBV5-1,CASSFLDSPNTEAFF,TGCGCCAGCAGCTTCCTGGACAGTCCTAACACTGAAGCTTTCTTT
TRBD1,TRBJ2-7,many,TRBV30,CALRDRWYEQYF,TGTGCCCTACGGGACAGGTGGTACGAGCAGTACTTC
-,TRBJ1-5,many,TRBV7-9,CASSSSGAGEVVQHF,TGTGCCAGCAGCTCGTCAGGAGCCGGGGAAGTGGTCCAGCATTTT
TRBD1,TRBJ1-5,-,TRBV15,CATSRSPGQQNQPQHF,TGTGCCACCAGCAGATCCCCGGGACAGCAGAATCAGCCCCAGCATTTT
TRBD1,TRBJ2-7,many,TRBV19,CASSMGQGGIYEQYF,TGTGCCAGTAGTATGGGACAGGGGGGGATCTACGAGCAGTACTTC
-,TRBJ1-2,many,TRBV4-1,CASSQVREDRGYTF,TGCGCCAGCAGCCAAGTCAGGGAGGATCGTGGCTACACCTTC
TRBD1,TRBJ2-5,many,TRBV7-9,CASSLASAGGRETQYF,TGTGCCAGCAGCTTAGCGTCGGCAGGGGGAAGGGAGACCCAGTACTTC
-,TRBJ1-5,many,TRBV30,CAWRGRGNQPQHF,TGTGCCTGGAGGGGCCGGGGCAATCAGCCCCAGCATTTT
-,TRBJ1-1,-,TRBV20-1,CSARDMTTGNTEAFF,TGCAGTGCTAGAGATATGACGACCGGGAACACTGAAGCTTTCTTT
-,TRBJ2-5,many,TRBV27,CASSLRLGGETQYF,TGTGCCAGCAGTTTACGTCTAGGAGGGGAGACCCAGTACTTC
TRBD2,TRBJ2-7,many,TRBV28,CASSSRTSGSASEQYF,TGTGCCAGCAGTTCCCGGACTAGCGGGAGTGCTTCCGAGCAGTACTTC
TRBD2,TRBJ2-5,few,TRBV15,CATSLAGARETQYF,TGTGCCACCAGCCTAGCGGGAGCTCGGGAGACCCAGTACTTC
-,TRBJ2-5,many,TRBV25-1,CASSEWGGGGAKKETQYF,TGTGCCAGCAGTGAATGGGGCGGCGGAGGGGCGAAAAAAGAGACCCAGTACTTC
-,TRBJ1-1,-,TRBV28,CASSPGKGAEAFF,TGTGCCAGCAGTCCCGGGAAAGGAGCTGAAGCTTTCTTT